These 29 T cell receptor beta chains share one sample of origin, sequenced in a study of T cell responses to AZD1222 COVID-19 vaccine. Profiling relied on immunoSEQ multiplex PCR, and the TCRdb table lists in-frame clones only, not all of them. The sample has over 65,000 clones, 85% to 90% seen once. The starting material was peripheral blood, obtained on day 0 of AZD1222 vaccination. The source of these receptors is an adult in good health.

V and J are TRBV6-5 and TRBJ2-7; 7 bases are shared with TRBD1. Germline V gene sequence: CDR1 MNHEY, CDR2 SVGAGI. The CDR3 is made up of 15 amino acids. Unmatched junction bases numbered 4, after V lost 0 bases and J lost 2 bases. Here the CDR3 reads CASSYSPDRTYEQYF. The CDR3 DNA reads as TGTGCCAGCAGTTACTCGCCGGACAGGACCTACGAGCAGTACTTC.

V usage is TRBV6-5 and J usage is TRBJ1-1; TRBD1 agrees at 7 bases. Germline CDR1 MNHEY, CDR2 SVGAGI. J lost 5 bases, V lost 8 bases, and 11 bases had no gene match. The CDR3 is 14 amino acids. The CDR3 sequence: CASGDRVSITEAFF. The CDR3 DNA is TGTGCCAGCGGCGACAGGGTTTCGATTACTGAAGCTTTCTTT.

This rearrangement joins TRBV5-5 to TRBJ1-4, with D tentatively TRBD1 (5 bases). Germline V gives CDR1 SGHKS, CDR2 YYEKEE (reference sequence). This CDR3 is 14 amino acids long. The V end lost 7 bases, the J end lost 7 bases, and 17 bases lay between the germline ends. The CDR3, as DNA: TGTGCCAGCCACCCCCGCGGGGCGGGTGAAAAACTGTTTTTT. Translated, it gives CASHPRGAGEKLFF.

This chain uses TRBV11-3 with TRBJ1-1; D unresolved. Germline assignment: CDR1 SGHNT and CDR2 YENEEA. Between the trimmed V and J ends, which lost 0 bases and 4 bases, there was a span of 6 bases. The CDR3 length is 13 residues. The CDR3: CASSLERTTEAFF. In DNA form, the CDR3 reads TGTGCCAGCAGCTTAGAAAGGACCACTGAAGCTTTCTTT.

V and J are TRBV4-1 and TRBJ2-2; D gene uncertain. Trimming removed 1 base from V and 0 bases from J, with 9 bases in between. The CDR3 spans 16 residues. Germline CDR1 and CDR2: MGHRA and YSYEKL. Here the CDR3 reads CASSQAQRTNTGELFF. The CDR3 nucleotides are TGCGCCAGCAGCCAAGCCCAGCGTACGAACACCGGGGAGCTGTTTTTT.

This chain joins TRBV24-1 and TRBJ2-7; D may be TRBD1 (7 bases). The V end was cut by 5 bases, the J end by 2 bases, with 18 bases between. CDR3 length: 16 amino acids. Germline V gene lookup returns CDR1 KGHDR and CDR2 SFDVKD. CDR3 nucleotide sequence: TGTGCCACCAGTGCAGGAGGGCAGGGGGTTCCCTACGAGCAGTACTTC. Protein sequence: CATSAGGQGVPYEQYF.

DNA of the CDR3: TGTGCCAGCAGCCCTTCCCCCGAAGGGGGAGTTGGCTACACCTTC. Translation gives CASSPSPEGGVGYTF. This chain connects TRBV7-3 to TRBJ1-2; weak D call: TRBD1 (6 bases). The CDR3 is 15 amino acids. Germline V gene data show CDR1 as SGHTA and CDR2 as FQGTGA. Between the trimmed V and J ends, which lost 5 bases and 7 bases, there was a span of 20 bases.

Concerning this clone: One end of the junction fails to match germline, which may point to a read error. The chain couples TRBV5-6 to TRBJ2-7; TRBD1 matches 7 bases. The CDR3 extends over 12 amino acids. Per the germline V gene, CDR1 is SGHDT and CDR2 is YYEEEE. The CDR3 spells CASSLALTGRDF. The CDR3 DNA sequence: TGTGCCAGCAGCTTGGCCTTGACAGGGCGAGACTTC.

V gene TRBV13 combines with J gene TRBJ1-5; D is perhaps TRBD1 (5 bases). This CDR3 has 15 residues. V was cut by 8 bases and J by 2 bases, with 16 bases left in between. CDR1 and CDR2 (germline): PRHDT, FYEKMQ (reference sequence). CDR3 amino acids: CASEWLGGGNQPQHF. CDR3 nucleotides: TGTGCCAGCGAGTGGCTGGGGGGAGGCAATCAGCCCCAGCATTTT. The whole variable domain, remainder taken from reference TRBV13 and TRBJ1-5, is AAGVIQSPRHLIKEKRETATLKCYPIPRHDTVYWYQQGPGQDPQFLISFYEKMQSDKGSIPDRFSAQQFSDYHSELNMSSLELGDSALYFCASEWLGGGNQPQHFGDGTRLSIL.

The CDR3 region has the DNA TGTGCCACCAGCCCAGGTCGCTTGGACAATGAGCAGTTCTTC. It translates to CATSPGRLDNEQFF. The chain recombines TRBV24-1 with TRBJ2-1; D remains ambiguous. The CDR3 contains 14 residues. V lost 7 bases and J 5 bases, leaving 14 bases between the germline ends. Germline V gene lookup returns CDR1 KGHDR and CDR2 SFDVKD.

This chain links TRBV21-1 with TRBJ2-3; the table's D call, TRBD2, has no DNA check behind it. TRBV21-1 is designated a pseudogene. This CDR3 spans 17 amino acids. The CDR3 nucleotides read TGTGCCAGCAGCAAAGAGGCACGGGGTCCCGGCACAGATACGCAGTATTTT. This translates into CASSKEARGPGTDTQYF.

The chain links TRBV9 to TRBJ1-2; 7 bases align to TRBD1. V shed 4 bases and J 4 bases; nucleotides not matched to a gene: 4. Germline CDR1 reads SGDLS; CDR2 reads YYNGEE. CDR3 size: 13 residues. CDR3 bases: TGTGCCAGCAGCCGGAGACAGGGCTATGGCTACACCTTC. It yields the protein CASSRRQGYGYTF.

V usage is TRBV7-9 and J usage is TRBJ2-1; 9 bases fit TRBD2. Germline V CDR1 and CDR2: SEHNR, FQNEAQ (reference sequence). The CDR3 loop spans 15 amino acids. J gave up 3 bases and V 7 bases, and 7 bases lay outside the gene matches. The CDR3 sequence: CASIPAGGVYNEQFF. CDR3 bases: TGTGCCAGCATCCCAGCGGGGGGAGTCTACAATGAGCAGTTCTTC.

This chain uses TRBV7-3 with TRBJ1-2, with D possibly TRBD1 on 6 matching bases. Trimming removed 5 bases at V and 6 bases at J, with 10 bases between. Germline CDR1 reads SGHTA; CDR2 reads FQGTGA. CDR3 length: 12 amino acids. The CDR3 nucleotides are TGTGCCAGCAGCGGGACACGGGATGGCTACACCTTC. Amino acid sequence: CASSGTRDGYTF.

The gene calls are TRBV5-1 and TRBJ1-6, with 9 nucleotides matching TRBD1. The V gene end was trimmed by 0 bases and the J gene end by 2 bases; junction bases not matched to a gene: 6. CDR3 size: 18 residues. Germline assignment: CDR1 SGHRS and CDR2 YFSETQ. The CDR3 loop reads CASSLDRGPFPYNSPLHF. In DNA, the CDR3 is TGCGCCAGCAGCTTGGACAGGGGGCCGTTTCCCTATAATTCACCCCTCCACTTT.

The chain uses TRBV18 and TRBJ1-1; D is unresolved. The CDR3 is 14 amino acids. V gave up 3 bases and J gave up 1 base, with 9 bases separating them. CDR1 and CDR2 from the germline V gene are KGHSH and LQKENI. The CDR3 spells CASSPAMRNTEAFF. The DNA of the CDR3 is TGTGCCAGCTCACCCGCGATGCGGAACACTGAAGCTTTCTTT.

The rearrangement joins TRBV10-3 to TRBJ2-3; maybe TRBD2 (6 bases). The CDR3 contains 15 residues. The germline V and J ends were trimmed by 6 bases and 5 bases, with 18 bases remaining between them. The germline gives CDR1 ENHRY, CDR2 SYGVKD. CDR3 sequence reads: CAISSLGGVKDTQYF. CDR3 nucleotides: TGTGCCATCAGCTCCCTTGGCGGGGTGAAAGATACGCAGTATTTT.

This clone was seen once. This chain uses TRBV15 with TRBJ2-5; the match to TRBD1 covers 11 bases. Germline-derived CDR1 and CDR2 are LNHNV and YYDKDF (reference sequence). The CDR3 sequence is 13 residues long. V dropped 8 bases and J dropped 5; count of bases not matched to a gene: 4. CDR3: CATGQGAGETQYF. CDR3 bases: TGTGCCACCGGACAGGGGGCTGGGGAGACCCAGTACTTC.

This chain joins TRBV12-3 or TRBV12-4 and TRBJ2-7; tentatively, D is TRBD2 (6 bases). V lost 3 bases and J lost 2, with 8 bases in between. The CDR3 contains 13 residues. CDR3 region: CASSLGEAYEQYF. CDR3 nucleotides: TGTGCCAGCAGTTTGGGGGAGGCCTACGAGCAGTACTTC.

With regard to this clone: This CDR3 is also generated by other DNA sequences in the sample. The rearrangement links TRBV18 to TRBJ1-1; D ambiguous. V lost 3 bases and J 1 base, leaving 6 bases between the germline ends. The germline gives CDR1 KGHSH, CDR2 LQKENI. The CDR3 is 13 residues long. The CDR3, as DNA: TGTGCCAGCTCACCTGCAGCGAACACTGAAGCTTTCTTT. Its protein is CASSPAANTEAFF.

The gene calls are TRBV5-1 and TRBJ1-1; D perhaps matches TRBD1 (5 bases). Germline assignment: CDR1 SGHRS and CDR2 YFSETQ. V shed 2 bases and J shed 4 bases, with 12 bases lying between them. This CDR3 is 14 amino acids long. CDR3 nucleotides: TGCGCCAGCAGCTTCGGGGGAATGTTCACTGAAGCTTTCTTT. As protein: CASSFGGMFTEAFF.

This chain uses TRBV18 with TRBJ2-7; TRBD1 matches at 8 bases. The V segment lost 4 bases and the J segment 3 bases; nucleotides outside the gene matches: 8. The CDR3 consists of 15 residues. CDR1 KGHSH and CDR2 LQKENI come from the germline V gene. The CDR3 sequence is CASSLGQGGYYEQYF. For the CDR3, the DNA is TGTGCCAGCTCACTAGGACAGGGTGGGTACTACGAGCAGTACTTC.

The rearrangement uses TRBV11-3 and TRBJ1-2; 7 positions agree with TRBD1. CDR1 SGHNT and CDR2 YENEEA come from the germline V gene. The J segment lost 6 bases and the V segment lost 5 bases, leaving 6 bases of the junction unmatched. This CDR3 has 13 amino acids. In DNA form, the CDR3 reads TGTGCCAGCAGCGCGAGGACAGGAGATGGCTACACCTTC. This codes for CASSARTGDGYTF.

This chain uses TRBV18 with TRBJ1-1; 8 bases fit TRBD1. The trim removed 1 base at V and 7 bases at J, leaving 8 bases unmatched. Germline V gene sequence: CDR1 KGHSH, CDR2 LQKENI. The CDR3 consists of 15 residues. CDR3 region: CASSPRQGIDSEAFF. The CDR3 bases are TGTGCCAGCTCACCACGACAGGGGATTGATAGTGAAGCTTTCTTT.

J is TRBJ2-5 and V is TRBV15, with D uncertain. Looked up from germline, CDR1 is LNHNV and CDR2 is YYDKDF (reference sequence). The CDR3 extends over 12 amino acids. V was clipped by 1 base and J by 3 bases, with 3 bases between them. Here the CDR3 DNA reads TGTGCCACCAGCAGAGGGGAAGAGACCCAGTACTTC. Translating it yields CATSRGEETQYF.

The V gene is TRBV6-5, the J gene TRBJ2-2, with D possibly being TRBD1 (6 bases). V was pared by 11 bases and J by 4 bases, with 17 bases between. In germline, CDR1 is MNHEY, CDR2 SVGAGI. CDR3 length equals 14 residues. The CDR3 nucleotides are TGTGCCGCGAGGCAGGGGAGCGGCACCGGGGAGCTGTTTTTT. Translating it yields CAARQGSGTGELFF.

The chain combines TRBV20-1 with TRBJ1-2; TRBD1 aligns across 8 bases. Germline assignment: CDR1 DFQATT and CDR2 SNEGSKA (reference sequence). The trim removed 3 bases at V and 9 bases at J, leaving 9 bases unmatched. The CDR3 is 13 amino acids. CDR3 sequence reads: CSASTDRANSYTF. The CDR3 coding sequence is TGCAGTGCTAGTACGGACAGGGCCAATAGCTACACCTTC.

The CDR3 loop reads CASSLQANQPQHF. CDR3 sequence (DNA): TGTGCCAGCAGTTTACAGGCCAATCAGCCCCAGCATTTT. The chain employs TRBV27 and TRBJ1-5; D ambiguous. Trimming took 2 bases from V and 3 from J, leaving 5 bases between them. The CDR3 is made up of 13 amino acids. The germline gives CDR1 MNHEY, CDR2 SMNVEV (reference sequence).

The chain links TRBV7-2 to TRBJ2-7; D not certain. The CDR3 runs 15 residues. Germline V gene lookup returns CDR1 SGHTA and CDR2 FQGNSA. The germline V and J ends were trimmed by 1 base and 3 bases, with 13 bases remaining between them. The CDR3 DNA reads TGTGCCAGCAGCTTAGAAATGGGCAGTATCTACGAGCAGTACTTC. Translated, it gives CASSLEMGSIYEQYF.